A single sample gave rise to the 11 T cell receptor beta chains below, sequenced in a study of blood T cell repertoires in COVID-19. Profiled with immunoSEQ multiplex PCR; TCRdb holds only in-frame clones, not every one. Among 200,000 to 250,000 clones listed, approximately 90% were seen once. Sequencing was done on a sample of PBMCs or T cells enriched from blood (not recorded which). These receptors were taken from a man aged 50 to 59 who had been exposed to COVID-19.

The rearrangement joins TRBV29-1 to TRBJ1-4; a weak D match, TRBD1 (5 bases). Trimming took off 8 bases at V and 4 bases at J, with 17 bases between the two ends. Germline V lookup: CDR1 SQVTM, CDR2 ANQGSEA. This CDR3 has 14 residues. For the CDR3, the DNA is TGCAGCATATTTACCGGGGGGAGTAATGAAAAACTGTTTTTT. This sequence encodes CSIFTGGSNEKLFF.

This clone was seen a few times. At the DNA level, this CDR3 is encoded by other sequences in the same sample as well. This chain links TRBV7-9 with TRBJ2-4, with a possible D match to TRBD2 (6 bases). Germline loops: CDR1 SEHNR, CDR2 FQNEAQ (reference sequence). V lost 1 base and J lost 0, with 10 bases in between. The CDR3 is 16 amino acids. This chain's CDR3 is CASSLGAGLAKNIQYF. The DNA for the CDR3 is TGTGCCAGCAGCTTAGGCGCGGGACTAGCCAAAAACATTCAGTACTTC. Full variable domain (missing parts from reference TRBV7-9 and TRBJ2-4): DTGVSQNPRHKITKRGQNVTFRCDPISEHNRLYWYRQTLGQGPEFLTYFQNEAQLEKSRLLSDRFSAERPKGSFSTLEIQRTEQGDSAMYLCASSLGAGLAKNIQYFGAGTRLSVL.

V gene TRBV24-1 combines with J gene TRBJ1-2; tentatively, D is TRBD1 (5 bases). CDR3 length: 14 residues. The V end was cut by 2 bases, the J end by 4 bases, with 10 bases between. Germline V gives CDR1 KGHDR, CDR2 SFDVKD. CDR3 residues: CATSDSRQGYGYTF. The CDR3 DNA reads TGTGCCACCAGTGATTCCCGGCAGGGCTATGGCTACACCTTC.

CDR3 nucleotides: TGCGCCAGCAGCCAAGCAGGGACAGGAAGAAACTATGGCTACACCTTC. This translates into CASSQAGTGRNYGYTF. The chain joins TRBV4-1 to TRBJ1-2, with 8 nucleotides matching TRBD1. The CDR3 runs 16 residues. The germline V gene has CDR1 MGHRA and CDR2 YSYEKL. Trimming took 1 base from V and 2 from J; bases not matched to a gene: 6.

About this clone: The sample holds other DNA sequences that translate to the same CDR3. V is TRBV28 and J is TRBJ1-2; 7 bases align to TRBD1. The CDR3 sequence is 13 residues long. After removal of 4 bases from V and 1 base from J, the junction contained 0 bases not matched to a gene. The germline gives CDR1 MDHEN, CDR2 SYDVKM. The CDR3 DNA is TGTGCCAGCAGTTGGGACAGTAACTATGGCTACACCTTC. It encodes CASSWDSNYGYTF.

The chain joins TRBV10-2 to TRBJ1-5; no clear D. Germline CDR1 is WSHSY and CDR2 is SAAADI. V was cut by 2 bases and J by 5 bases, with 10 bases left in between. CDR3 size: 14 residues. The CDR3 loop is CASSEQSGYQPQHF. The DNA of the CDR3 is TGCGCCAGCAGTGAGCAGTCAGGTTATCAGCCCCAGCATTTT.

V usage is TRBV5-4 and J usage is TRBJ1-2, with 10 bases matching TRBD1. Germline trimming cut 3 bases from V and 5 bases from J; bases unmatched to any gene: 10. The germline V gene has CDR1 SGHNT and CDR2 YYREEE (reference sequence). The CDR3 totals 16 residues. The CDR3 sequence is CASSSPSTGGIYGYTF. CDR3 DNA: TGTGCCAGCAGCTCTCCGTCGACAGGGGGCATTTATGGCTACACCTTC.

J is TRBJ1-2 and V is TRBV2; D is perhaps TRBD1 (6 bases). This CDR3 spans 14 amino acids. V was shortened by 9 bases and J by 5 bases, with 19 bases between the two germline ends. CDR1 SNHLY and CDR2 FYNNEI come from the germline V gene. CDR3 sequence (DNA): TGTGCCAGTACTATCAGGGGAATCGGTTATGGCTACACCTTC. This translates into CASTIRGIGYGYTF.

The chain links TRBV10-3 to TRBJ1-2, with D perhaps TRBD1 (5 bases). V shed 4 bases and J shed 3 bases, with 6 bases lying between them. The CDR3 loop spans 12 amino acids. The germline V gene encodes CDR1 ENHRY and CDR2 SYGVKD. CDR3 in amino acids: CAISAQDYGYTF. Written as DNA, the CDR3 is TGTGCCATCAGTGCACAGGACTATGGCTACACCTTC.

V is TRBV18 and J is TRBJ1-3; maybe TRBD1 (6 bases). The germline V and J ends were trimmed by 6 bases and 3 bases, with 18 bases remaining between them. The CDR3 contains 16 residues. From germline, CDR1 is KGHSH and CDR2 LQKENI. The CDR3 DNA is TGTGCCAGCTCCCCCAACAGGGCCGATCTTGGAAACACCATATATTTT. Protein sequence: CASSPNRADLGNTIYF.

V gene TRBV9 combines with J gene TRBJ2-2; D is possibly TRBD2 (6 bases). V lost 1 base and J lost 7, with 14 bases in between. Germline-derived CDR1 and CDR2 are SGDLS and YYNGEE. The CDR3 runs 15 residues. CDR3 region: CASSVIGSVFGELFF. CDR3 coding DNA: TGTGCCAGCAGCGTAATCGGGAGCGTGTTCGGGGAGCTGTTTTTT.